This T cell receptor (beta chain) was sequenced during a study of T cell repertoires in cytomegalovirus infection. Overall study context: CMV epitopes, recently identified HLA-C-restricted and well-studied HLA-B-restricted, were used. CMV infection together with matching HLA type was indicated by public TCR beta signatures.

TCRdb re-derived calls from the reads in MiXCR, one entry per CDR3 protein. The table lists 650,000 to 850,000 distinct CDR3 sequences, under 35% of them singletons. Comment on this clonotype: As yet, its antigen is unknown.

Whole-study results and caveats: HLA-C-restricted CMV clonotypes gave the most frequent clonotype in two of eight donors.

V shed 0 bases and J shed 6 bases, with 9 bases lying between them. From germline, CDR1 is SGHTA and CDR2 FQGNSA. The CDR3 loop spans 14 amino acids. The genes are TRBV7-2 and TRBJ2-1; unclear D gene. Here the sequenced sample was cultured CD8+ T cells from PBMCs, taken from culture after CMV antigen stimulation. The source is a human donor in good health (CMV status not recorded). Some clones in this sample may be carry-over from other donors' samples. In DNA form, the CDR3 reads TGTGCCAGCAGCTTAGCGTACACACCCAATGAGCAGTTCTTC. It yields the protein CASSLAYTPNEQFF.